This T cell receptor (beta chain) was recovered during a study of T cell changes during pregnancy in multiple sclerosis. The CDR3 has 16 residues. The trim removed 3 bases at V and 4 bases at J, leaving 4 bases unmatched. Germline CDR1 and CDR2: SGHTA and FQGNSA. Sequenced by immunoSEQ multiplex PCR; TCRdb stores in-frame clones only, minus some. The sample contains about 11,000 clones, roughly 90% of which appear only once. The clonotype comes from a female donor in good health, enrolled as a control in a pregnancy study. The starting material was CD8+ T cells from peripheral blood mononuclear cells, obtained in the first trimester of pregnancy. V and J are TRBV7-2 and TRBJ2-1, with TRBD2 matching over 12 bases. This CDR3 reads CASSFGLAGLYNEQFF. The CDR3 DNA reads as TGTGCCAGCAGCTTCGGACTAGCGGGGCTATACAATGAGCAGTTCTTC.